Each of the 8 T cell receptor beta chains below was sequenced from the same sample in a study of cytomegalovirus exposure and HLA in healthy donors. The PCR contained 60 Vbeta and 13 Jbeta primers. Only in-frame clones appear in the TCRdb table, and some are missing; sequencing was by immunoSEQ multiplex PCR. The repertoire holds approximately 130,000 clones, around 80% seen once, with about 1.8% in the top ten. Material: PBMCs. The receptors come from a woman aged 40 to 55 in good health and CMV-seronegative.

The chain carries TRBV7-9 and TRBJ1-1; a possible D gene is TRBD1 (5 bases). Germline CDR1 SEHNR, CDR2 FQNEAQ (reference sequence). V gave up 2 bases and J gave up 13 bases, with 17 bases separating them. The CDR3 consists of 13 residues. The CDR3 region is CASSLQTSDNGFF. The DNA for the CDR3 is TGTGCCAGCAGCTTACAGACCTCGGACAATGGTTTCTTT.

This clone was observed a few times. The chain recombines TRBV11-2 with TRBJ2-1, with 8 bases that match TRBD2. Germline V gene data show CDR1 as SGHAT and CDR2 as FQNNGV. This CDR3 is 18 amino acids long. The trim removed 2 bases at V and 6 bases at J, leaving 15 bases unmatched. The CDR3 region is CASSLHWIRSGGPNEQFF. CDR3 coding DNA: TGTGCCAGCAGCTTACATTGGATTAGGAGCGGGGGCCCCAATGAGCAGTTCTTC.

This clone was detected only once. The chain carries TRBV13 and TRBJ1-4; D is unresolved. There are 13 residues in the CDR3. CDR1 and CDR2 from the germline V gene are PRHDT and FYEKMQ (reference sequence). Trimming took 5 bases from V and 8 from J, leaving 12 bases between them. This chain's CDR3 is CASSTTWEEKLFF. The CDR3 DNA is TGTGCCAGCAGCACAACATGGGAGGAAAAACTGTTTTTT. Complete variable domain (other parts from reference TRBV13 and TRBJ1-4): AAGVIQSPRHLIKEKRETATLKCYPIPRHDTVYWYQQGPGQDPQFLISFYEKMQSDKGSIPDRFSAQQFSDYHSELNMSSLELGDSALYFCASSTTWEEKLFFGSGTQLSVL.

The rearrangement joins TRBV27 to TRBJ2-5, with a tentative D call TRBD1 (6 bases). This CDR3 region has 13 residues. Germline V gives CDR1 MNHEY, CDR2 SMNVEV (reference sequence). V was cut by 0 bases and J by 9 bases, with 11 bases left in between. CDR3 coding DNA: TGTGCCAGCAGTTTATCGATCGAGGGGGCCCAGTACTTC. It encodes CASSLSIEGAQYF.

The chain carries TRBV10-3 and TRBJ1-1, with D possibly matching TRBD1 (6 bases). Germline V gives CDR1 ENHRY, CDR2 SYGVKD. This CDR3 spans 15 amino acids. Trimming left V 2 bases short and J 1 base short, with 11 bases between. The CDR3 DNA reads TGTGCCATCAGTGAGGGGGGCAGATCGAACACTGAAGCTTTCTTT. Encoded protein: CAISEGGRSNTEAFF.

This clone has a single count. The chain has TRBV7-2 and TRBJ2-1; no firm D call. Germline V gene sequence: CDR1 SGHTA, CDR2 FQGNSA. The CDR3 extends over 16 amino acids. The ends were cut back, 5 bases at V and 5 bases at J, with 19 bases in the middle. CDR3 residues: CASSAVSRYMDNEQFF. The CDR3 DNA sequence: TGTGCCAGCAGCGCCGTTAGCCGTTATATGGACAATGAGCAGTTCTTC. The full variable domain, with the rest looked up from reference TRBV7-2 and TRBJ2-1, is GAGVSQSPSNKVTEKGKDVELRCDPISGHTALYWYRQSLGQGLEFLIYFQGNSAPDKSGLPSDRFSAERTGGSVSTLTIQRTQQEDSAVYLCASSAVSRYMDNEQFFGPGTRLTVL.

The rearrangement uses TRBV25-1 and TRBJ2-1; possibly TRBD2 for D (6 bases). Trimming cost V 3 bases and J 8 bases, with 23 bases left between them. Germline V gene lookup returns CDR1 MGHDK and CDR2 SYGVNS. This CDR3 has 17 residues. The CDR3 reads CASSDPLESGFGDEQFF. The CDR3 nucleotides read TGTGCCAGCAGTGATCCCCTCGAGAGCGGGTTTGGGGATGAGCAGTTCTTC.

V gene TRBV28 combines with J gene TRBJ1-1, with no clear D. Germline CDR1 and CDR2: MDHEN and SYDVKM. The ends were cut back, 0 bases at V and 4 bases at J, with 9 bases in the middle. The CDR3 is made up of 14 amino acids. The CDR3 DNA is TGTGCCAGCAGTTTATGGGTATCGGGCACTGAAGCTTTCTTT. This gives the protein CASSLWVSGTEAFF.